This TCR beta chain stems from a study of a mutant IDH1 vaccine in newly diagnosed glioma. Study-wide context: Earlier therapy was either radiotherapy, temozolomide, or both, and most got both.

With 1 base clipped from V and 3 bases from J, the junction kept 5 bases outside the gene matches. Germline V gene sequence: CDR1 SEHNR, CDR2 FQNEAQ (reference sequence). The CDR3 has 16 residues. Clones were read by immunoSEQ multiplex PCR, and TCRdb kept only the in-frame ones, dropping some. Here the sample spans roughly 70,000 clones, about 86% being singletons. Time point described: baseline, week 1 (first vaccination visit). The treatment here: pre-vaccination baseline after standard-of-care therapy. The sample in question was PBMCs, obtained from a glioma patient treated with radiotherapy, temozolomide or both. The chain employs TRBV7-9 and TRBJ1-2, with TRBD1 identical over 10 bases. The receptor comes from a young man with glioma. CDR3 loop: CASSLGRQGAYYGYTF. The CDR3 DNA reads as TGTGCCAGCAGCTTAGGCAGACAGGGGGCTTACTATGGCTACACCTTC.